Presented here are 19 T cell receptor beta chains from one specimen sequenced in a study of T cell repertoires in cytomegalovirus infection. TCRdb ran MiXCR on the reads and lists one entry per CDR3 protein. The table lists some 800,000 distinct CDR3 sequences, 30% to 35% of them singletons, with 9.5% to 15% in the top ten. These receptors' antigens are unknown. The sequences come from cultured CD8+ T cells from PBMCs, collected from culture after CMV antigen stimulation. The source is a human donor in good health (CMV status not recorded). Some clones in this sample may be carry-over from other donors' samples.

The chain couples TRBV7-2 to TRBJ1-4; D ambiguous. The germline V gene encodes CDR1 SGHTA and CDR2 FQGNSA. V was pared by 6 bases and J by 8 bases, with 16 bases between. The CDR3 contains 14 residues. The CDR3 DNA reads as TGTGCCAGCAGTTCCGGGAGGTTTATCGAAAAACTGTTTTTT. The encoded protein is CASSSGRFIEKLFF.

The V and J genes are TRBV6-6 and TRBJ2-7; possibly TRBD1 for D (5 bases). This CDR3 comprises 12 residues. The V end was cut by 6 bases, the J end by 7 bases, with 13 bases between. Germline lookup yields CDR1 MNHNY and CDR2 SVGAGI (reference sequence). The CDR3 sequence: CASSLGPSEQYV. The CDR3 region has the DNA TGTGCCAGCAGCCTGGGGCCCTCGGAGCAGTACGTC.

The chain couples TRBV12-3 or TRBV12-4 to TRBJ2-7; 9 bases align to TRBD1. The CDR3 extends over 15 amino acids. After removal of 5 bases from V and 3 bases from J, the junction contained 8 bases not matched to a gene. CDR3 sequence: CASSATGTGFYEQYF. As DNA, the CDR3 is TGTGCCAGCAGTGCAACCGGGACAGGGTTCTACGAGCAGTACTTC.

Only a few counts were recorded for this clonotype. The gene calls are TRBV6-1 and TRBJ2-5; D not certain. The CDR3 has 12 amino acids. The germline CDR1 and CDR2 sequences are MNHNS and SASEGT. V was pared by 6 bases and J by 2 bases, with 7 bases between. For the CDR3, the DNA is TGTGCCAGCAGCCAGTCACAAGAGACCCAGTACTTC. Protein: CASSQSQETQYF.

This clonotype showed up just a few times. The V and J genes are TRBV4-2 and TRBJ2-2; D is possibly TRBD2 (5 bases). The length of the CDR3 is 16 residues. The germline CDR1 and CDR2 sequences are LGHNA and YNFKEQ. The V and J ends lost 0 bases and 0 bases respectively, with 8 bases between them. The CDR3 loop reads CASSQDAAANTGELFF. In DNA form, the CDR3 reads TGTGCCAGCAGCCAAGATGCAGCGGCGAACACCGGGGAGCTGTTTTTT.

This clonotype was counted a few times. The chain's CDR3 is CASSEAGHTIADTQYF. CDR3 nucleotide sequence: TGTGCCAGTAGTGAAGCGGGGCACACTATTGCGGATACGCAGTATTTT. The chain combines TRBV19 with TRBJ2-3; 7 nucleotides align to TRBD2. The ends lost 5 bases at V and 6 bases at J; junction bases unmatched: 14. CDR3 size: 16 residues. CDR1 and CDR2 (germline): LNHDA, SQIVND (reference sequence). Together with reference TRBV19 and TRBJ2-3, the CDR3 gives the full variable domain: DGGITQSPKYLFRKEGQNVTLSCEQNLNHDAMYWYRQDPGQGLRLIYYSQIVNDFQKGDIAEGYSVSREKKESFPLTVTSAQKNPTAFYLCASSEAGHTIADTQYFGPGTRLTVL.

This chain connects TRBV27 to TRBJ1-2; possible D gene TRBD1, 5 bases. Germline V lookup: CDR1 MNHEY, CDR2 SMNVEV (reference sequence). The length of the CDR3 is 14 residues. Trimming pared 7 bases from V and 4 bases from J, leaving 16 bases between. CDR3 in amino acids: CASNPQGSGYGYTF. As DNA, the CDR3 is TGTGCCAGCAACCCCCAGGGCAGTGGCTATGGCTACACCTTC.

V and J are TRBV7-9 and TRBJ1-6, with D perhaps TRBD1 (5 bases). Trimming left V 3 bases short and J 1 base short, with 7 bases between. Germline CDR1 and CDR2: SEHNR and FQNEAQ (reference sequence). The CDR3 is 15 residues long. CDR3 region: CASSFRESYNSPLHF. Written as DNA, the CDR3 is TGTGCCAGCAGCTTCAGGGAATCCTATAATTCACCCCTCCACTTT.

CDR3 protein: CASSYPTTDTQYF. CDR3 DNA: TGTGCCAGCAGTTACCCTACCACAGATACGCAGTATTTT. The chain is built from TRBV6-1 and TRBJ2-3; D is ambiguous. Germline CDR1 MNHNS, CDR2 SASEGT. The CDR3 contains 13 residues. Deletions cut 5 bases from V and 2 bases from J, with 8 bases between.

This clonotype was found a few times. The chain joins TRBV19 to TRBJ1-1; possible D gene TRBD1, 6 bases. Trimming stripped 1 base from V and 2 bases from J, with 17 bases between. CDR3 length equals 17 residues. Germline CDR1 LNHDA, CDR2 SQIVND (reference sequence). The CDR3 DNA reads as TGTGCCAGTAGTATAGGTTTTCGGACAGAGATAAACACTGAAGCTTTCTTT. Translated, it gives CASSIGFRTEINTEAFF.

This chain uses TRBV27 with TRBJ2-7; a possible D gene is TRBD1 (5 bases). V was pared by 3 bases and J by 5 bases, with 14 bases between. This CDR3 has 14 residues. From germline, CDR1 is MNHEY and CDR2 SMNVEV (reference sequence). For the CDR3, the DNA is TGTGCCAGCAGTTTGGCAGGGCCTTTCGACGAGCAGTACTTC. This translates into CASSLAGPFDEQYF.

The CDR3: CASSYLQGNPNEQFF. CDR3 bases: TGTGCCAGCAGTTACCTGCAGGGAAACCCGAATGAGCAGTTCTTC. This sequence joins TRBV6-6 and TRBJ2-1, with a possible D match to TRBD1 (5 bases). Germline V CDR1 and CDR2: MNHNY, SVGAGI (reference sequence). The ends were cut back, 2 bases at V and 7 bases at J, with 15 bases in the middle. The CDR3 is 15 amino acids.

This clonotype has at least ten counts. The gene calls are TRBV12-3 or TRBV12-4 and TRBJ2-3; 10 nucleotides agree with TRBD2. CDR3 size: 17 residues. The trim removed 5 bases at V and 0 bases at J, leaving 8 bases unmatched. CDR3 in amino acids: CASSASGGDISTDTQYF. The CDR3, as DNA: TGTGCCAGCAGTGCTAGCGGGGGCGATATCAGCACAGATACGCAGTATTTT.

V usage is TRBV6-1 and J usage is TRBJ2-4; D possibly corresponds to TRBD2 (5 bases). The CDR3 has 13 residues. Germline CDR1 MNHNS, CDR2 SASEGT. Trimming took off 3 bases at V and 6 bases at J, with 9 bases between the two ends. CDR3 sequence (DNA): TGTGCCAGCAGTGAGGGAGAGCGAAACATTCAGTACTTC. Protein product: CASSEGERNIQYF.

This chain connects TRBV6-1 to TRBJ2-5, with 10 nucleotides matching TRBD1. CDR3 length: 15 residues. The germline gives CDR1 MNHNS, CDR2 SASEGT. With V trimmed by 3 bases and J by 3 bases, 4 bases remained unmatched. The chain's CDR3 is CASSDSGTGEETQYF. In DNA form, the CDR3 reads TGTGCCAGCAGTGATTCCGGGACAGGGGAAGAGACCCAGTACTTC.

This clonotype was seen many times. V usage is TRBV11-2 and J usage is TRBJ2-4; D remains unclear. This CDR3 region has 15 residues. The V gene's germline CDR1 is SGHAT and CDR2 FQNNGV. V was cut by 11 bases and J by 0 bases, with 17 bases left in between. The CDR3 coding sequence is TGTGCCCGCCTTTTCTGTAGGCTAGCCAAAAACATTCAGTACTTC. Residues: CARLFCRLAKNIQYF. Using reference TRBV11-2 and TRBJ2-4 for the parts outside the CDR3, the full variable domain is EAGVAQSPRYKIIEKRQSVAFWCNPISGHATLYWYQQILGQGPKLLIQFQNNGVVDDSQLPKDRFSAERLKGVDSTLKIQPAKLEDSAVYLCARLFCRLAKNIQYFGAGTRLSVL.

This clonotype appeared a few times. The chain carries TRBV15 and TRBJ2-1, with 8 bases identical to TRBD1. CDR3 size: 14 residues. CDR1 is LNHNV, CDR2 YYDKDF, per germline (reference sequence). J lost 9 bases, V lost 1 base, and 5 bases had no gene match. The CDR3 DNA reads TGTGCCACCAGCAGAGGACAGGGGTTCGGTGAGCAGTTCTTC. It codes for CATSRGQGFGEQFF. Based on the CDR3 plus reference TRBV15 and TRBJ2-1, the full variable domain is DAMVIQNPRYQVTQFGKPVTLSCSQTLNHNVMYWYQQKSSQAPKLLFHYYDKDFNNEADTPDNFQSRRPNTSFCFLDIRSPGLGDTAMYLCATSRGQGFGEQFFGPGTRLTVL.

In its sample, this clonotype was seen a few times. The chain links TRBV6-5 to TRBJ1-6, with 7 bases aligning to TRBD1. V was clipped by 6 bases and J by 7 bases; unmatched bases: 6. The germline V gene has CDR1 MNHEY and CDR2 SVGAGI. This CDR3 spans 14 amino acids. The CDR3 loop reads CASRSTGRNSPLHF. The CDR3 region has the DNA TGTGCCAGCAGGTCGACAGGGCGAAATTCACCCCTCCACTTT.

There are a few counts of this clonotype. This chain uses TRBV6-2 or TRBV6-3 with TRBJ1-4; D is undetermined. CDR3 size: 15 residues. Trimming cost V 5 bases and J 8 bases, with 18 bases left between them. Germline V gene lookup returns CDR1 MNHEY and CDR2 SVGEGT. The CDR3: CASSQYVGVGEKLFF. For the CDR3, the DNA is TGTGCCAGCAGTCAATACGTCGGGGTTGGAGAAAAACTGTTTTTT.